This T cell receptor (beta chain) is from a study of blood T cell repertoires in COVID-19. Study in general: The United States, Italy and Spain supplied acute and convalescent COVID-19 samples. PBMCs, B-cell-depleted T cells, or T cells provided the cDNA or gDNA that made up the material.

The CDR3 length is 16 residues. Germline V gene data show CDR1 as SGHTA and CDR2 as FQGNSA. V lost 2 bases, J lost 6 bases, and 14 bases lay in between. Per the study methods: The assay estimated nucleated cells by amplifying reference gene primers. Data came from immunoSEQ multiplex PCR; TCRdb stores just in-frame clones and leaves some out. The DNA was the basis for D and trimming; V, J and clone size are from that table. The sample gives 20,000 to 25,000 clones, roughly 73% of which show up once; around 19% is in the top ten. The rearrangement joins TRBV7-2 to TRBJ1-6, with a tentative D call TRBD1 (6 bases). Sequencing input: peripheral blood. The receptor comes from a human donor in a cohort sampled during active or convalescent COVID-19. CDR3 DNA: TGTGCCAGCAGCTTAAGGGGGGGCGCGGGTAATTCACCCCTCCACTTT. It codes for CASSLRGGAGNSPLHF.